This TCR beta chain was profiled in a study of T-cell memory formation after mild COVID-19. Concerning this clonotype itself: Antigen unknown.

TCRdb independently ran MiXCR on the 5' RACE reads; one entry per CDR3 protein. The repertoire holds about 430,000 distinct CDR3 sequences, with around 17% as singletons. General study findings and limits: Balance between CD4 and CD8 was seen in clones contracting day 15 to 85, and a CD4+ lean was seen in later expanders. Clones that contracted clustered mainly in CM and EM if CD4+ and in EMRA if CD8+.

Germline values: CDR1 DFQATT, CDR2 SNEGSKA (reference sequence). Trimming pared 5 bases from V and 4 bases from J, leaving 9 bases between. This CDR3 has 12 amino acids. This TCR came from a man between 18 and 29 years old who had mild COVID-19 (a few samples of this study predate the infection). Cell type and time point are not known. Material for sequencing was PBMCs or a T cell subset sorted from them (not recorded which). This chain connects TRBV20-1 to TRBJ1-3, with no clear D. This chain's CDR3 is CSAAPPGNTIYF. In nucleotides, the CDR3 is TGCAGTGCTGCCCCCCCCGGAAACACCATATATTTT.